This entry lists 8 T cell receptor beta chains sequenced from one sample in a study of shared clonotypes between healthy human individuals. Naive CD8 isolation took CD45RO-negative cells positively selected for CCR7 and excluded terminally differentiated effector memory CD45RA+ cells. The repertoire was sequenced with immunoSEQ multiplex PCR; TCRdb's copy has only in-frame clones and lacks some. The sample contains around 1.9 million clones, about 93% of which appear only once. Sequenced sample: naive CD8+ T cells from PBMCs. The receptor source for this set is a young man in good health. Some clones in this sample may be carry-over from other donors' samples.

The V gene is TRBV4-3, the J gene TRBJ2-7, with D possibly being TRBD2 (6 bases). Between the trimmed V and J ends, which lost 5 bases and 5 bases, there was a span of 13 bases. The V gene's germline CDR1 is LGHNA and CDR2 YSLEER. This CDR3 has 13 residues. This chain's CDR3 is CASSSGTLNEQYF. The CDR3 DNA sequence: TGCGCCAGCAGCTCCGGGACTCTCAACGAGCAGTACTTC.

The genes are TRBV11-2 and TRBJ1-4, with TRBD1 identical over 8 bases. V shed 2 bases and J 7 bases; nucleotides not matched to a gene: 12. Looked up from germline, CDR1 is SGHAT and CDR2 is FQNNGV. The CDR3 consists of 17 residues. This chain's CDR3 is CASSLWALRGRSEKLFF. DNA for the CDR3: TGTGCCAGCAGCTTATGGGCCCTCAGGGGGCGTAGTGAAAAACTGTTTTTT.

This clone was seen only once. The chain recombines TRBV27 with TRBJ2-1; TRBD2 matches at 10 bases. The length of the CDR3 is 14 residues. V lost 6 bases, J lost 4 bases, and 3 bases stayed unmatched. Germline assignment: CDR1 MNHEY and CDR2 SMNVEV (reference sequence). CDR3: CASSVAGGYNEQFF. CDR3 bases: TGTGCCAGCAGCGTAGCGGGGGGATACAATGAGCAGTTCTTC.

CDR3 DNA: TGTGCCAGCAGCCCCGTGGGGGCAGGGCTTTTCGCAAACACCATATATTTT. This gives the protein CASSPVGAGLFANTIYF. This chain joins TRBV7-9 and TRBJ1-3, with a possible D match to TRBD1 (6 bases). From germline, CDR1 is SEHNR and CDR2 FQNEAQ (reference sequence). This CDR3 is built from 17 residues. Between the trimmed V and J ends, which lost 5 bases and 6 bases, there was a span of 23 bases. The variable domain in full, with the rest retrieved from reference TRBV7-9 and TRBJ1-3, is DTGVSQNPRHKITKRGQNVTFRCDPISEHNRLYWYRQTLGQGPEFLTYFQNEAQLEKSRLLSDRFSAERPKGSFSTLEIQRTEQGDSAMYLCASSPVGAGLFANTIYFGEGSWLTVV.

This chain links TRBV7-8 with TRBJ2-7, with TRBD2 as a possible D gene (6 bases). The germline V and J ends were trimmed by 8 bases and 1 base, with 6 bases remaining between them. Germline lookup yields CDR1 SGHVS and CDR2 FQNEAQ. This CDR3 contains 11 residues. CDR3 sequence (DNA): TGTGCCAGCGGGACTTCCTACGAGCAGTACTTC. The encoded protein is CASGTSYEQYF.

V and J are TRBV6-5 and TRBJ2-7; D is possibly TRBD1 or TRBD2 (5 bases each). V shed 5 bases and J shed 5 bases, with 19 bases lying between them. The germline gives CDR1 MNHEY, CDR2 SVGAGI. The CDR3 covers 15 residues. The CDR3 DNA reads TGTGCCAGCAGTCCGGGACGGAGATCCTTTAACGAGCAGTACTTC. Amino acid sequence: CASSPGRRSFNEQYF.

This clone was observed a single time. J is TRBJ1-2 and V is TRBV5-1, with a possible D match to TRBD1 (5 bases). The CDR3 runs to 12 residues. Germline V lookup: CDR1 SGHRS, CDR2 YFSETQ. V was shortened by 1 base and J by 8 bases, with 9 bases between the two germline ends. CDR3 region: CASSLWGNGYTF. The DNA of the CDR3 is TGCGCCAGCAGCTTGTGGGGGAACGGCTACACCTTC.

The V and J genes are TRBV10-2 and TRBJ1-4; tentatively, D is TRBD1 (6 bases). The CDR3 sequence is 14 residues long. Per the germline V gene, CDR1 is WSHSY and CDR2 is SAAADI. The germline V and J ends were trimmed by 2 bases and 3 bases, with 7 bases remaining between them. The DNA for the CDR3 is TGCGCCAGCAGTGAGCGGACAGCTAATGAAAAACTGTTTTTT. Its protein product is CASSERTANEKLFF.